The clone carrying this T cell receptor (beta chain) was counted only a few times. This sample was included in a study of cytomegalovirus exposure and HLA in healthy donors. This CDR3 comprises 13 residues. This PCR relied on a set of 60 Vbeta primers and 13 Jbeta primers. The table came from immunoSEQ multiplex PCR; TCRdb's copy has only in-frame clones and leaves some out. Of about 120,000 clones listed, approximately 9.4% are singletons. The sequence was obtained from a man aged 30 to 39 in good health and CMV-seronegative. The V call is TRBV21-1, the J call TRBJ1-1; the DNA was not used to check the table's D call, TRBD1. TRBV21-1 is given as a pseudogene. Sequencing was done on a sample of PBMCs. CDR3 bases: TGTGCCAGCAGCAAAGTGGGCAGCACTGAAGCTTTCTTT. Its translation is CASSKVGSTEAFF.